This T cell receptor (beta chain) was documented in a study of graft-versus-host responses after intestinal transplantation. TCRdb keeps only in-frame clones here, not all; method: immunoSEQ multiplex PCR. The repertoire holds 15,000 to 20,000 clones, with around 33% as singletons. The V end was cut by 7 bases, the J end by 4 bases, with 12 bases between. Germline V gene lookup returns CDR1 MNHNY and CDR2 SVGAGI (reference sequence). The CDR3 runs 13 residues. Relative to its sample, this clone is medium-sized. The TCR originated in a human patient who was an organ donor for intestinal transplantation. The material was alloreactive CD4+ T cells from a mixed lymphocyte reaction culture, obtained before transplantation. The subset: CFSE-low proliferating T cells sorted from roughly six-day pre-transplant mixed lymphocyte reaction (GvH or HvG direction). The rearrangement joins TRBV6-6 to TRBJ2-3, with D uncertain. The CDR3 spells CASISWRSDTQYF. The CDR3 DNA is TGTGCCAGCATTTCGTGGCGGTCAGATACGCAGTATTTT.